This TCR beta chain was captured by sequencing in a study of naive and memory T cell subsets. Study-level points and caveats: In naive cells, over 85% of TCR sequences were seen only once.

Germline lookup yields CDR1 MGHDK and CDR2 SYGVNS. This CDR3 has 16 amino acids. Trimming removed 2 bases from V and 1 base from J, with 12 bases in between. Both TRBC1 and TRBC2 were covered by a beta constant-region primer of two equimolar oligonucleotides. Ligated cDNA was amplified by four rounds of PCR with nested alpha and beta constant-region primers and SP2. Each CDR3 protein is one row after TCRdb ran MiXCR on the UMI-ligation and nested PCR reads. Of tens of thousands of distinct CDR3 sequences in the sample, roughly 13% were seen once. As concerns this clonotype: Its target is not known.

Sorting gates: effector memory CD45RA-CD27-, EMRA CD45RA+CD27-. The TCR was taken from a human donor in good health. V and J are TRBV25-1 and TRBJ2-4; tentatively, D is TRBD1 (5 bases). Sequenced input: effector memory CD4+ T cells from blood. Stated subset: effector memory, CD45RA- CD27-. The CDR3 nucleotides are TGTGCCAGCAGTGAACAGTCCTCAGGGGCCAAAAACATTCAGTACTTC. Amino acids: CASSEQSSGAKNIQYF.